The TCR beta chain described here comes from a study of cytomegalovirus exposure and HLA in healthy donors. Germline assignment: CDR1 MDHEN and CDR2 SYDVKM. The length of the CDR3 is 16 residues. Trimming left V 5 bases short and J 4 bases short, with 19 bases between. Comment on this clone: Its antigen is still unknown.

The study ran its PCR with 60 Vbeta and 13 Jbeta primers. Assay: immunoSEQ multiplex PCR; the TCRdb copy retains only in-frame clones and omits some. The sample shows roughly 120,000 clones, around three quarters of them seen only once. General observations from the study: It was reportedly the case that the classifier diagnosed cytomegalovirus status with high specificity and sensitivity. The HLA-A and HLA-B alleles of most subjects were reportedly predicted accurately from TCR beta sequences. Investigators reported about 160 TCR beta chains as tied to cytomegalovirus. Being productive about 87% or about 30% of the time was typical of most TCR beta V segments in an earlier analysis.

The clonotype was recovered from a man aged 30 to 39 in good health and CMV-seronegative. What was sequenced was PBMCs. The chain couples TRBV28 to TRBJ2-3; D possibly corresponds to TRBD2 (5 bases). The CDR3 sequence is CASSPRRGFFSDTQYF. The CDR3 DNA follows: TGTGCCAGCAGTCCAAGGAGAGGGTTTTTCTCAGATACGCAGTATTTT.